These 14 T cell receptor beta chains originate from one sample sequenced in a study of T cells expressing NK-cell markers. No DNA is given; TCRdb re-called the 5' RACE reads and lists each CDR3 protein once. The sample has approximately 460,000 distinct CDR3 sequences; the top ten hold 7.3%. The specimen was blood T cells: a sorted CD56 or NKG2C T cell subset, CD4+ or CD8+ T cells, or bulk PBMC T cells (not recorded which). Receptors originate from a woman between 18 and 70 years old in good health.

The genes are TRBV4-1 and TRBJ2-2; TCRdb names TRBD1, which stays unverified in the absence of DNA. Germline V gene lookup returns CDR1 MGHRA and CDR2 YSYEKL. This CDR3 is 16 amino acids long. The CDR3 reads CASSPLGQPDAGELFF.

The CDR3 reads CASSYYRGSANEQFF. This chain uses TRBV7-6 with TRBJ2-1; TCRdb designates TRBD1, a call that cannot be tested without DNA. The CDR3 loop spans 15 amino acids. The germline gives CDR1 SGHVS, CDR2 FNYEAQ.

The chain recombines TRBV15 with TRBJ2-3; TCRdb selects TRBD1, and the lack of DNA leaves this call unchecked. The V gene's germline CDR1 is LNHNV and CDR2 YYDKDF (reference sequence). This CDR3 is 16 amino acids long. CDR3 region: CATGWGGQWSTDTQYF.

The CDR3 loop is CARDSYTGELFF. The genes are TRBV7-9 and TRBJ2-2; TCRdb returns TRBD1, unconfirmable since there is no DNA. Per germline, CDR1 SEHNR and CDR2 FQNEAQ (reference sequence). CDR3 size: 12 residues.

The J gene is TRBJ2-2, the V gene TRBV5-4; TCRdb's assignment of TRBD1 cannot be checked, as there is no DNA. Germline loops: CDR1 SGHNT, CDR2 YYREEE (reference sequence). This CDR3 has 15 residues. CDR3 loop: CASSKGTPNTGELFF.

This chain joins TRBV6-2 or TRBV6-3 and TRBJ2-3; the TRBD1 assignment by TCRdb is unverifiable without DNA. This CDR3 has 17 residues. Germline CDR1 and CDR2: MNHEY and SVGEGT. The CDR3 loop is CASTPLPKGRSTDTQYF.

V gene TRBV20-1 combines with J gene TRBJ2-3. Per the germline V gene, CDR1 is DFQATT and CDR2 is SNEGSKA (reference sequence). The length of the CDR3 is 14 residues. The CDR3 sequence is CSAPWVASTDTQYF.

The chain employs TRBV28 and TRBJ2-7; TCRdb names TRBD2, which stays unverified in the absence of DNA. The CDR3 loop spans 16 amino acids. Germline CDR1 MDHEN, CDR2 SYDVKM. CDR3: CASSPRTSGSTYEQYF.

CDR3 in amino acids: CASSGGQSYNEQFF. The rearrangement uses TRBV6-1 and TRBJ2-1; without DNA, the TCRdb call of TRBD1 cannot be checked. Germline V gene lookup returns CDR1 MNHNS and CDR2 SASEGT. The length of the CDR3 is 14 residues.

The chain employs TRBV5-1 and TRBJ2-7; TCRdb calls TRBD1, which cannot be checked without DNA. CDR3 size: 13 residues. Germline CDR1 and CDR2: SGHRS and YFSETQ. Here the CDR3 reads CASSLGTDYEQYF.

CDR3 amino acids: CASSSDRGQEQFF. The chain joins TRBV7-7 to TRBJ2-1; the TCRdb call, TRBD1, lacks DNA for checking. This CDR3 is 13 amino acids long. CDR1 and CDR2 from the germline V gene are SSHAT and FNYEAQ (reference sequence).

V gene TRBV11-3 combines with J gene TRBJ1-1. Germline lookup yields CDR1 SGHNT and CDR2 YENEEA. The CDR3 contains 13 residues. The CDR3 spells CASSLGGNGEAFF. The full variable domain, rest sourced from reference TRBV11-3 and TRBJ1-1, is EAGVVQSPRYKIIEKKQPVAFWCNPISGHNTLYWYLQNLGQGPELLIRYENEEAVDDSQLPKDRFSAERLKGVDSTLKIQPAELGDSAVYLCASSLGGNGEAFFGQGTRLTVV.

The rearrangement joins TRBV20-1 to TRBJ2-7. The CDR3 is 12 amino acids. CDR1 and CDR2 (germline): DFQATT, SNEGSKA (reference sequence). CDR3 sequence: CSASRGSYEQYF.

This chain connects TRBV5-1 to TRBJ2-5. The CDR3 is made up of 14 amino acids. Germline CDR1 and CDR2: SGHRS and YFSETQ. The CDR3 is CASSPEWIQETQYF.